A selection of T cell receptor beta chains follows, all from one sample in a study of lymphopenia after photon versus proton radiotherapy. The protocol was immunoSEQ multiplex PCR, while the TCRdb copy is restricted to in-frame clones and leaves out a portion. The sample lists about 40,000 clones; 70% to 90% were seen once. This specimen was peripheral blood, taken from a patient treated with proton-based radiotherapy. The receptors here all came from a woman in her seventies with pancreatic cancer. Some clones in this sample may be carry-over from other donors' samples. CDR3s include the opening cysteine and the closing phenylalanine or tryptophan. A D gene is named only where the DNA matches it firmly. The size field is filled for only some rows; it gives once, few, many or a size class.

.	TRBV6-6	TRBJ2-5	TRBD1	TGTGCCAGCAGCCTAGGACAGGGGGCAAGGGAGACCCAGTACTTC	CASSLGQGARETQYF
.	TRBV7-2	TRBJ1-2	.	TGTGCCAGCAGCTTGGATACAGTCTCCTATGGCTACACCTTC	CASSLDTVSYGYTF
.	TRBV15	TRBJ2-2	TRBD1	TGTGCCACCAGCCGGGACAGGGATGCCGGGGAGCTGTTTTTT	CATSRDRDAGELFF
.	TRBV5-1	TRBJ2-2	TRBD2	TGCGCCAGCAGCTTGGTGCTAGCGGGAGGGGCCGGGGAGCTGTTTTTT	CASSLVLAGGAGELFF
.	TRBV28	TRBJ1-2	.	TGTGCCAGCAGTCCGCCTGAGGGGGGATATTTTGTAAGCTACACCTTC	CASSPPEGGYFVSYTF
.	TRBV19	TRBJ2-2	.	TGTGCCAGTAGTATAATCTACAGCACCGGGGAGCTGTTTTTT	CASSIIYSTGELFF
.	TRBV25-1	TRBJ1-3	TRBD1	TGTGCCAGCAGTGCCCGACAGGGTTTCTCTGGAAACACCATATATTTT	CASSARQGFSGNTIYF
few	TRBV9	TRBJ2-5	TRBD1	TGTGCCAGCAGCCCACGGACAGGGGATGGGACCCAGTACTTC	CASSPRTGDGTQYF
.	TRBV6-1	TRBJ2-7	TRBD2	TGTGCCAGCATGTCTAGCGGGGGTACCTACGAGCAGTACTTC	CASMSSGGTYEQYF
.	TRBV2	TRBJ1-1	.	TGTGCCAGCAGCGGGGAGGGGGACACTGAAGCTTTCTTT	CASSGEGDTEAFF
.	TRBV7-9	TRBJ2-3	TRBD2	TGTGCCAGCAGCTTAGAACTAGCGGGAGTTGGTGCAGATACGCAGTATTTT	CASSLELAGVGADTQYF
.	TRBV7-9	TRBJ1-1	.	TGTGCCAGCAGCCCGATGACAGGCAACACTGAAGCTTTCTTT	CASSPMTGNTEAFF
.	TRBV7-2	TRBJ1-5	.	TGTGCCAGCAGCGAGTCAGGGTTTGAAGCCCAGCATTTT	CASSESGFEAQHF
.	TRBV18	TRBJ2-2	TRBD2	TGTGCCAGCTCACCACGGGCTAGCGGGAGGGCCGACACCGGGGAGCTGTTTTTT	CASSPRASGRADTGELFF
.	TRBV10-1	TRBJ2-3	TRBD1	TGCGCCAGCAGTCCCCGGACAGGACTCGGAGATACGCAGTATTTT	CASSPRTGLGDTQYF
.	TRBV7-9	TRBJ2-1	TRBD2	TGTGCCAGCAGTCCGACTAGCGGGAGCTCCTACAATGAGCAGTTCTTC	CASSPTSGSSYNEQFF
.	TRBV6-5	TRBJ2-7	TRBD1	TGTGCCAGCAGTTACTCGACAGGGGGTGACTACGAGCAGTACTTC	CASSYSTGGDYEQYF
.	TRBV6-6	TRBJ1-6	.	TGTGCCAGCAGTCGCACAGAAGATTCACCCCTCCACTTT	CASSRTEDSPLHF
.	TRBV27	TRBJ2-2	.	TGTGCCAGCACTACCAGGGGGACTAGCACCGGGGAGCTGTTTTTT	CASTTRGTSTGELFF
.	TRBV9	TRBJ2-1	.	TGTGCCAGCAGCCTCCAGAGGGCGGAATTGCTCAATGAGCAGTTCTTC	CASSLQRAELLNEQFF
few	TRBV9	TRBJ2-3	.	TGTGCCAGCAGCGTTTTTGAGACTAGTAATTTTGACACAGATACGCAGTATTTT	CASSVFETSNFDTDTQYF
.	TRBV7-9	TRBJ2-5	TRBD1	TGTGCCAGCAGCTCGTGGGACAGGGGAAAGACCCAGTACTTC	CASSSWDRGKTQYF
.	TRBV15	TRBJ2-3	TRBD1	TGTGCCACCAGCCTGCGGACAGGGAGAACAGATACGCAGTATTTT	CATSLRTGRTDTQYF
.	TRBV11-2	TRBJ2-4	.	TGTGCCAGCAGCTTAGACGACCAAGCGGGCAGGTGGTTGTACTTC	CASSLDDQAGRWLYF
few	TRBV30	TRBJ1-6	.	TGTGCCTGGAGTAGCGAAGGACAGTTTAATTCACCCCTCCACTTT	CAWSSEGQFNSPLHF
.	TRBV10-3	TRBJ2-2	.	TGTGCCATCAGCCCCGGGACGAACACCGGGGAGCTGTTTTTT	CAISPGTNTGELFF
few	TRBV15	TRBJ2-7	.	TGTGCCACCTTTGTCAGGGGTAAAGGCCTCTACGAGCAGTACTTC	CATFVRGKGLYEQYF
.	TRBV7-6	TRBJ1-3	.	TGTGCCAGCAGCTTAGGGGAGGGCTTCTCTGGAAACACCATATATTTT	CASSLGEGFSGNTIYF
.	TRBV4-1	TRBJ1-1	TRBD1	TGCGCCAGCAGCACGCCCGGGACAGGGGGCATAGATGAAGCTTTCTTT	CASSTPGTGGIDEAFF
once	TRBV7-2	TRBJ1-1	.	TGTGCCAGCAGCTTAAACCCGTGGGAAGCTTTCTTT	CASSLNPWEAFF
few	TRBV14	TRBJ1-3	.	TGTGCCAGCAGCCCTGGACAGCACTCTGGAAACACCATATATTTT	CASSPGQHSGNTIYF
.	TRBV5-4	TRBJ2-1	TRBD2	TGTGCCAGCAGCTTGACGGCGGGAGGGCAGGGTGAGCAGTTCTTC	CASSLTAGGQGEQFF
.	TRBV9	TRBJ1-3	.	TGTGCCAGCAGCGTAGATTCAGGGGAAGGAAACACCATATATTTT	CASSVDSGEGNTIYF
.	TRBV19	TRBJ1-5	TRBD1	TGTGCCAGTAGTACCGGGGACAGGGGCAATCAGCCCCAGCATTTT	CASSTGDRGNQPQHF
.	TRBV20-1	TRBJ1-1	.	TGCAGTGCTACTGGCAGCGCTGAAGCTTTCTTT	CSATGSAEAFF
.	TRBV7-9	TRBJ2-1	.	TGTGCCAGCAGCTTAGCCGGAGGGGTCAAGCAGTTCTTC	CASSLAGGVKQFF
.	TRBV29-1	TRBJ2-7	.	TGCAGCGTTGCCGTAGTTGGCTACGAGCAGTACTTC	CSVAVVGYEQYF
.	TRBV7-2	TRBJ2-1	TRBD2	TGTGCCAGCAGCTTAGGGACTAGCGGGAGATCCTACAATGAGCAGTTCTTC	CASSLGTSGRSYNEQFF
.	TRBV19	TRBJ2-2	TRBD2	TGTGCCAGTAGTCCCGAGGTTTTGCTAGCGGCAAACACCGGGGAGCTGTTTTTT	CASSPEVLLAANTGELFF
.	TRBV28	TRBJ1-2	TRBD1	TGTGCCAGCAGTCCGGGACAGACCAACTATGGCTACACCTTC	CASSPGQTNYGYTF
.	TRBV7-6	TRBJ2-1	TRBD1	TGTGCCAGCAGCTTATTAGGGGGCCCTTACAATGAGCAGTTCTTC	CASSLLGGPYNEQFF
.	TRBV28	TRBJ1-2	.	TGTGCCAGCACCCCGGGGAGGGGGAACTATGGCTACACCTTC	CASTPGRGNYGYTF
.	TRBV2	TRBJ2-7	.	TGTGCCAGCAGAGCAGGACAGTCCTACGAGCAGTACTTC	CASRAGQSYEQYF
.	TRBV28	TRBJ2-3	.	TGTGCCAGCAGAGGATCTGATACGCAGTATTTT	CASRGSDTQYF